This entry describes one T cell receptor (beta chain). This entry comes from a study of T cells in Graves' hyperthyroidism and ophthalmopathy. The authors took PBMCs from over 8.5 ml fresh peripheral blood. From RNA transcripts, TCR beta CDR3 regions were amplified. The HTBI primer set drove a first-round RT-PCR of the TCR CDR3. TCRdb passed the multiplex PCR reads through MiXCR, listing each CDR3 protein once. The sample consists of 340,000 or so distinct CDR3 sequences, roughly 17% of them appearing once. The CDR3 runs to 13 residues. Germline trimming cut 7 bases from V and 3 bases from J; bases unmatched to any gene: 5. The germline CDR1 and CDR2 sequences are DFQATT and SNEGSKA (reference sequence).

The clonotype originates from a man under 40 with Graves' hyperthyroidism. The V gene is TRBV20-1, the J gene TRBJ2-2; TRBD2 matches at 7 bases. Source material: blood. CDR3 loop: CSVASGDTGELFF. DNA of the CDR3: TGCAGTGTGGCTAGCGGAGACACCGGGGAGCTGTTTTTT.